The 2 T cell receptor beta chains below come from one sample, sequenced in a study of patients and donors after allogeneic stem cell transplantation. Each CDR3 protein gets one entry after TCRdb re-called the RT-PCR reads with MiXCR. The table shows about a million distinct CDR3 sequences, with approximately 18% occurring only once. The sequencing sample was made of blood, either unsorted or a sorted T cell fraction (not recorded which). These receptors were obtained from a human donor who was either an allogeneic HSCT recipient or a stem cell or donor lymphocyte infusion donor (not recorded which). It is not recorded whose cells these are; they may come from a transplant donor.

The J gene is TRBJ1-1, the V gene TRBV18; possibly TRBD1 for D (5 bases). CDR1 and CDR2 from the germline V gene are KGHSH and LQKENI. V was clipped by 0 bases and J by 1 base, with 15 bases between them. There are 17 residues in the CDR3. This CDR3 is CASSPPGRLRGNTEAFF. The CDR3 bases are TGTGCCAGCTCACCACCGGGGCGACTACGGGGGAACACTGAAGCTTTCTTT.

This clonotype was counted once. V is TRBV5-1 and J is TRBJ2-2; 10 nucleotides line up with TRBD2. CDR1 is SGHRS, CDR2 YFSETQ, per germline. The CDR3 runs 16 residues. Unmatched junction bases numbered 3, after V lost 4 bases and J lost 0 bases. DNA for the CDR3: TGCGCCAGCAGCCGGACTAGCGGTCCGAACACCGGGGAGCTGTTTTTT. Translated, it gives CASSRTSGPNTGELFF.